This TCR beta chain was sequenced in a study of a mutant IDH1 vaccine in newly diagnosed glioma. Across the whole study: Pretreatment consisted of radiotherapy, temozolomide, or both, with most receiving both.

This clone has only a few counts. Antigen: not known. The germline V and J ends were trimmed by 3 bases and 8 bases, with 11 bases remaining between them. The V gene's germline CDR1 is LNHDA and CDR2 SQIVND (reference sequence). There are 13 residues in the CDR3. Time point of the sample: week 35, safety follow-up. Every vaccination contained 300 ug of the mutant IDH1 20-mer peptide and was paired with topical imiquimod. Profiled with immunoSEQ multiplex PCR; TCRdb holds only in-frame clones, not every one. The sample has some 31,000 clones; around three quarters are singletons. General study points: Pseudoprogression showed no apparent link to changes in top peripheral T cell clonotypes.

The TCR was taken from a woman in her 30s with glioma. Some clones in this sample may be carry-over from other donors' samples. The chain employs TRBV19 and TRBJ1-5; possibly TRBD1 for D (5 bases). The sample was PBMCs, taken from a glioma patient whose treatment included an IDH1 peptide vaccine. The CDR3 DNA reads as TGTGCCAGTAGTATTAATCGGGGGGAGCCCCAGCATTTT. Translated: CASSINRGEPQHF. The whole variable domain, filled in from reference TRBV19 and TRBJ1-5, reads DGGITQSPKYLFRKEGQNVTLSCEQNLNHDAMYWYRQDPGQGLRLIYYSQIVNDFQKGDIAEGYSVSREKKESFPLTVTSAQKNPTAFYLCASSINRGEPQHFGDGTRLSIL.